The 15 T cell receptor beta chains in this list originate from one sample, sequenced in a study of blood T cell repertoires in COVID-19. TCRdb's table, derived via immunoSEQ multiplex PCR, lists solely in-frame clones and lacks some. This sample has more than 75,000 clones, with approximately 82% found just once. Sequencing was done on a sample of peripheral blood. The receptors originated from a man aged 55-75 years with acute or convalescent COVID-19.

This chain uses TRBV5-4 with TRBJ1-1; 10 nucleotides match TRBD1. The CDR3 extends over 14 amino acids. Trimming took 7 bases from V and 1 from J; bases not matched to a gene: 4. In germline, CDR1 is SGHNT, CDR2 YYREEE (reference sequence). The CDR3 coding sequence is TGTGCCAGCTCTTGGGACAGGGGGAACACTGAAGCTTTCTTT. Translated, it gives CASSWDRGNTEAFF.

In DNA form, the CDR3 reads TGCGCCGCCTCAGACAGGGTCGGAGGCGAGCAGTACTTC. Translated, it gives CAASDRVGGEQYF. V and J are TRBV10-1 and TRBJ2-7; TRBD1 matches 7 bases. V lost 11 bases and J lost 6; bases outside the gene matches: 13. The CDR3 totals 13 residues. CDR1 is WNHNN and CDR2 is SYGVQD in the germline V gene (reference sequence).

This rearrangement joins TRBV18 to TRBJ2-5; TRBD1 matches at 8 bases. V shed 6 bases and J 4 bases; nucleotides not matched to a gene: 7. Germline CDR1 is KGHSH and CDR2 is LQKENI. CDR3 size: 14 residues. The chain's CDR3 is CASSRDRGGETQYF. The CDR3 region has the DNA TGTGCCAGCTCCCGCGACAGGGGCGGAGAGACCCAGTACTTC.

In nucleotides, the CDR3 is TGCGCCAGCAGCGCTGGGCGACAGGGTTCGGCTTCACCCCTCCACTTT. It translates to CASSAGRQGSASPLHF. This rearrangement joins TRBV5-1 to TRBJ1-6; 7 positions match TRBD1. The CDR3 runs to 16 residues. Germline V gene data show CDR1 as SGHRS and CDR2 as YFSETQ. Unmatched junction bases numbered 13, after V lost 4 bases and J lost 9 bases.

This chain connects TRBV6-2 or TRBV6-3 to TRBJ1-1; TRBD1 agrees at 10 bases. Germline V gene lookup returns CDR1 MNHEY and CDR2 SVGEGT. This CDR3 comprises 14 residues. J lost 6 bases, V lost 6 bases, and 7 bases had no gene match. CDR3 in amino acids: CASSRQGAFAEAFF. The DNA of the CDR3 is TGTGCCAGCAGCCGACAGGGGGCGTTCGCTGAAGCTTTCTTT.

The chain uses TRBV5-1 and TRBJ2-2; 10 bases map to TRBD2. The V gene end was trimmed by 0 bases and the J gene end by 4 bases; junction bases not matched to a gene: 0. Germline-derived CDR1 and CDR2 are SGHRS and YFSETQ. There are 15 residues in the CDR3. The CDR3 nucleotides read TGCGCCAGCAGCTTGGTAGCGGGAGGCACCGGGGAGCTGTTTTTT. Translated: CASSLVAGGTGELFF. The whole variable domain, remainder taken from reference TRBV5-1 and TRBJ2-2, is KAGVTQTPRYLIKTRGQQVTLSCSPISGHRSVSWYQQTPGQGLQFLFEYFSETQRNKGNFPGRFSGRQFSNSRSEMNVSTLELGDSALYLCASSLVAGGTGELFFGEGSRLTVL.

The V and J genes are TRBV7-2 and TRBJ2-3; D is possibly TRBD2 (6 bases). This CDR3 has 15 residues. Per germline, CDR1 SGHTA and CDR2 FQGNSA. V shed 7 bases and J shed 0 bases, with 14 bases lying between them. The CDR3 is CASINRRASTDTQYF. DNA for the CDR3: TGTGCCAGCATCAATAGGAGGGCTAGCACAGATACGCAGTATTTT.

This chain connects TRBV6-1 to TRBJ2-3, with 7 bases identical to TRBD1. Germline V gene sequence: CDR1 MNHNS, CDR2 SASEGT. J lost 4 bases, V lost 1 base, and 2 bases had no gene match. The CDR3 spans 14 residues. CDR3 region: CASSEGQGADTQYF. The CDR3 coding sequence is TGTGCCAGCAGTGAAGGACAGGGCGCAGATACGCAGTATTTT.

V and J are TRBV11-3 and TRBJ2-5; 11 bases are a match to TRBD1. Trimming removed 5 bases from V and 5 bases from J; junction bases left unmatched: 7. The CDR3 totals 15 residues. Looked up from germline, CDR1 is SGHNT and CDR2 is YENEEA. The DNA of the CDR3 is TGTGCCAGCAGCCCAGGACAGGGGGCTTGGGAGACCCAGTACTTC. This sequence encodes CASSPGQGAWETQYF.

This chain's CDR3 is CASSTDSAGGKLFF. DNA for the CDR3: TGTGCCAGTAGTACCGACAGCGCCGGGGGAAAACTGTTTTTT. The rearrangement uses TRBV19 and TRBJ1-4, with D tentatively TRBD1 (5 bases). The germline V gene encodes CDR1 LNHDA and CDR2 SQIVND (reference sequence). CDR3 length: 14 residues. V lost 4 bases, J lost 10 bases, and 16 bases lay in between.

The chain combines TRBV6-1 with TRBJ1-2, with D uncertain. Trimming stripped 3 bases from V and 3 bases from J, with 5 bases between. This CDR3 comprises 12 residues. Germline CDR1 and CDR2: MNHNS and SASEGT. The CDR3 DNA sequence: TGTGCCAGCAGTGAGGAGCACTATGGCTACACCTTC. Its translation is CASSEEHYGYTF.

This chain connects TRBV12-5 to TRBJ2-1; D possibly corresponds to TRBD2 (6 bases). This CDR3 contains 11 residues. The ends were cut back, 2 bases at V and 16 bases at J, with 12 bases in the middle. Germline V gives CDR1 LGHNT, CDR2 FRNRAP. The CDR3 sequence: CASGLNSGSFF. The CDR3 DNA reads as TGTGCTAGTGGTTTGAATAGCGGTTCCTTCTTC.

This clone was picked up a small number of times. The rearrangement uses TRBV7-8 and TRBJ2-1; 10 bases are a match to TRBD2. Germline CDR1 SGHVS, CDR2 FQNEAQ. Trimming at V came to 7 bases and at J to 8 bases, leaving 8 bases not matched to a gene. The length of the CDR3 is 14 residues. The CDR3 DNA reads TGTGCCAGCACTCAGCGGGAGGGCCGGTATGAGCAGTTCTTC. It specifies CASTQREGRYEQFF.

This chain joins TRBV6-5 and TRBJ1-2, with D hard to call. Looked up from germline, CDR1 is MNHEY and CDR2 is SVGAGI. Trimming pared 2 bases from V and 0 bases from J, leaving 10 bases between. The CDR3 spans 15 residues. CDR3 loop: CASSYGRASNYGYTF. CDR3 bases: TGTGCCAGCAGTTACGGGCGGGCGTCTAACTATGGCTACACCTTC.

The chain combines TRBV5-8 with TRBJ1-5, with no clear D. Trimming cost V 6 bases and J 8 bases, with 18 bases left between them. Germline lookup yields CDR1 SGHTS and CDR2 YDEGEE. There are 14 residues in the CDR3. The CDR3 nucleotides read TGTGCCAGCAACTCCGGGCGAACGGGGAAGCCCCAGCATTTT. It translates to CASNSGRTGKPQHF.